The text below deals with one TCR beta chain. Its cognate antigen is unknown. This specimen belongs to a study of T cell repertoires in cytomegalovirus infection. TCRdb re-called the reads through MiXCR, storing one row per CDR3 protein. There are about 210,000 distinct CDR3 sequences in the sample; about 7% occur only once, and roughly 6% lies in the top ten. General study findings and limits: Identification of carriers of CMV plus the relevant HLA was performed using cumulative public TCR beta family frequency.

The germline CDR1 and CDR2 sequences are SQVTM and ANQGSEA. The CDR3 spans 12 residues. V gene TRBV29-1 combines with J gene TRBJ2-5; D perhaps matches TRBD2 (7 bases). The sequencing input was PBMCs. The receptor was isolated from a human donor in good health (CMV status not recorded). Some clones in this sample may be carry-over from other donors' samples. The CDR3 nucleotides are TGCAGTGAAGGGGGGGGGGGAGAGACCCAGTACTTC. This encodes CSEGGGGETQYF.